This passage covers 14 T cell receptor beta chains from one sample sequenced in a study of blood T cell repertoires in COVID-19. Libraries were prepared by immunoSEQ multiplex PCR; TCRdb keeps only in-frame clonotypes and omits some of them. The table includes over 50,000 clones, over 80% detected once. Sequenced: peripheral blood. The receptors come from a woman in her sixties or seventies with active or convalescent COVID-19.

V and J are TRBV28 and TRBJ2-1, with 7 nucleotides matching TRBD2. The CDR3 has 16 residues. V was pared by 2 bases and J by 8 bases, with 12 bases of the junction left unmatched. Germline CDR1 reads MDHEN; CDR2 reads SYDVKM. CDR3 sequence reads: CASSLGPLSLADEQFF. In DNA form, the CDR3 reads TGTGCCAGCAGTTTAGGGCCACTTAGCCTAGCGGATGAGCAGTTCTTC.

The chain uses TRBV7-9 and TRBJ2-1; 13 nucleotides line up with TRBD2. Per germline, CDR1 SEHNR and CDR2 FQNEAQ (reference sequence). The trim removed 5 bases at V and 7 bases at J, leaving 8 bases unmatched. The CDR3 extends over 16 amino acids. This CDR3 is CASSRTSGSPGNEQFF. The CDR3 region has the DNA TGTGCCAGCAGCCGGACTAGCGGGAGTCCTGGGAATGAGCAGTTCTTC.

This chain uses TRBV28 with TRBJ1-1; D not certain. The CDR3 totals 14 residues. CDR1 and CDR2 from the germline V gene are MDHEN and SYDVKM. V was clipped by 0 bases and J by 4 bases, with 9 bases between them. CDR3: CASSLWAEGTEAFF. In DNA form, the CDR3 reads TGTGCCAGCAGTTTATGGGCGGAAGGCACTGAAGCTTTCTTT.

CDR3 loop: CASSLDPGGMRETQYF. The CDR3 nucleotides read TGTGCCAGCAGCTTGGATCCGGGAGGTATGAGGGAGACCCAGTACTTC. The gene calls are TRBV5-4 and TRBJ2-5; 7 positions match TRBD2. The CDR3 is made up of 16 amino acids. Germline assignment: CDR1 SGHNT and CDR2 YYREEE (reference sequence). Losses at the gene ends were 0 bases for V and 5 bases for J; bases not matched to a gene: 10.

The V gene is TRBV9, the J gene TRBJ2-3, with TRBD2 matching 14 bases. The CDR3 covers 15 residues. The V gene end was trimmed by 2 bases and the J gene end by 4 bases; junction bases not matched to a gene: 0. Germline CDR1 is SGDLS and CDR2 is YYNGEE. The CDR3 is CASSVTSGRADTQYF. The CDR3 DNA sequence: TGTGCCAGCAGCGTGACTAGCGGGAGGGCAGATACGCAGTATTTT.

The chain links TRBV30 to TRBJ2-7; tentatively, D is TRBD2 (6 bases). This CDR3 region has 14 residues. Deletions cut 2 bases from V and 0 bases from J, with 11 bases between. The V gene's germline CDR1 is GTSNPN and CDR2 SVGIG (reference sequence). As DNA, the CDR3 is TGTGCCTGGAGTCCGGGACTTTACTCCTACGAGCAGTACTTC. Protein product: CAWSPGLYSYEQYF.

The chain is built from TRBV6-5 and TRBJ1-3, with TRBD1 matching over 7 bases. This CDR3 comprises 15 residues. Germline assignment: CDR1 MNHEY and CDR2 SVGAGI. The ends lost 5 bases at V and 3 bases at J; junction bases unmatched: 7. The CDR3 nucleotides read TGTGCCAGCAGTCCTGACAGGGCGAATGGAAACACCATATATTTT. It is translated as CASSPDRANGNTIYF.

The chain uses TRBV5-1 and TRBJ2-3; 9 bases align to TRBD1. J was trimmed by 1 base and V by 7 bases; bases with no gene match: 4. The CDR3 loop spans 14 amino acids. CDR1 is SGHRS, CDR2 YFSETQ, per germline. The CDR3 DNA is TGCGCCAGCGGGGGACAGGGAGGCACAGATACGCAGTATTTT. Amino acids: CASGGQGGTDTQYF.

The chain carries TRBV19 and TRBJ2-7, with TRBD1 matching 10 bases. From germline, CDR1 is LNHDA and CDR2 SQIVND (reference sequence). V was pared by 6 bases and J by 2 bases, with 4 bases of the junction left unmatched. CDR3 length equals 14 residues. CDR3 sequence (DNA): TGTGCCAGTAGGGAGACAGGGGGCCCCTACGAGCAGTACTTC. This codes for CASRETGGPYEQYF. Using reference TRBV19 and TRBJ2-7 for the parts outside the CDR3, the full variable domain is DGGITQSPKYLFRKEGQNVTLSCEQNLNHDAMYWYRQDPGQGLRLIYYSQIVNDFQKGDIAEGYSVSREKKESFPLTVTSAQKNPTAFYLCASRETGGPYEQYFGPGTRLTVT.

This rearrangement joins TRBV9 to TRBJ1-1; D unclear. The length of the CDR3 is 13 residues. Trimming pared 4 bases from V and 1 base from J, leaving 8 bases between. Germline CDR1 reads SGDLS; CDR2 reads YYNGEE. The CDR3 nucleotides read TGTGCCAGCAGCCCGACGGGGAACACTGAAGCTTTCTTT. Its protein product is CASSPTGNTEAFF.

The DNA of the CDR3 is TGTGCCAGCAGTCCTGGGACAGGGAAACAGCCCCAGCATTTT. Protein: CASSPGTGKQPQHF. V is TRBV28 and J is TRBJ1-5; TRBD1 matches 9 bases. Per the germline V gene, CDR1 is MDHEN and CDR2 is SYDVKM. The V segment lost 5 bases and the J segment 7 bases; nucleotides outside the gene matches: 6. The CDR3 loop spans 14 amino acids.

In this sample, this clone turned up once. This chain links TRBV19 with TRBJ1-5, with TRBD1 as a possible D gene (6 bases). CDR1 is LNHDA and CDR2 is SQIVND in the germline V gene (reference sequence). The V and J ends lost 4 bases and 0 bases respectively, with 13 bases between them. This CDR3 has 16 amino acids. The CDR3 loop reads CASSTPTGYSNQPQHF. CDR3 coding DNA: TGTGCCAGTAGTACCCCTACAGGGTATAGCAATCAGCCCCAGCATTTT.

This chain links TRBV7-8 with TRBJ2-7; 9 bases are a match to TRBD2. The CDR3 runs to 15 residues. V was clipped by 5 bases and J by 3 bases; unmatched bases: 8. Germline-derived CDR1 and CDR2 are SGHVS and FQNEAQ. The CDR3 loop is CASSLSGLASYEQYF. CDR3 nucleotides: TGTGCCAGCAGCCTGTCCGGACTAGCGAGCTACGAGCAGTACTTC.

For the CDR3, the DNA is TGTGCCAGCACCGGCGGCTCCCTCGGGAATAGCAATCAGCCCCAGCATTTT. This sequence encodes CASTGGSLGNSNQPQHF. The chain links TRBV28 to TRBJ1-5; D uncertain. The germline CDR1 and CDR2 sequences are MDHEN and SYDVKM. V dropped 7 bases and J dropped 0 bases, with 19 bases sitting between them. CDR3 size: 17 residues.